The 20 T cell receptor beta chains listed next were all sequenced from one sample in a study of CD4+ T cells in melanoma. Assay: immunoSEQ multiplex PCR; the TCRdb copy retains only in-frame clones and omits some. The sample contains more than 10,000 clones, roughly 60% of which appear only once. What was sequenced was cells from a culture (not recorded whether cultured in vitro). These receptor sequences come from a human donor with melanoma.

The V gene is TRBV5-5, the J gene TRBJ2-2, with D unclear. From germline, CDR1 is SGHKS and CDR2 YYEKEE (reference sequence). The CDR3 is 16 amino acids. Trimming stripped 4 bases from V and 0 bases from J, with 13 bases between. CDR3 nucleotide sequence: TGTGCCAGCAGCCCCTTCGGTGGGACGAACACCGGGGAGCTGTTTTTT. Protein: CASSPFGGTNTGELFF.

The V call is TRBV18, the J call TRBJ2-5; 9 positions agree with TRBD2. The CDR3 has 16 amino acids. Germline V gives CDR1 KGHSH, CDR2 LQKENI. V was pared by 0 bases and J by 2 bases, with 4 bases of the junction left unmatched. The CDR3 sequence is CASSPPAGGFQETQYF. The CDR3 coding sequence is TGTGCCAGCTCACCACCGGCGGGGGGGTTTCAAGAGACCCAGTACTTC.

The V call is TRBV29-1, the J call TRBJ1-1; weak D call: TRBD1 (5 bases). V was clipped by 7 bases and J by 4 bases, with 19 bases between them. The germline V gene encodes CDR1 SQVTM and CDR2 ANQGSEA. The CDR3 loop spans 14 amino acids. In nucleotides, the CDR3 is TGCAGCGGCGGGCCGGGCCCCGGGGGCACTGAAGCTTTCTTT. Encoded protein: CSGGPGPGGTEAFF.

V is TRBV5-1 and J is TRBJ2-3; 12 nucleotides line up with TRBD2. Losses at the gene ends were 4 bases for V and 4 bases for J; bases not matched to a gene: 10. CDR1 and CDR2 from the germline V gene are SGHRS and YFSETQ. The CDR3 has 17 amino acids. The CDR3 nucleotides read TGCGCCAGCAGCCCCTGGGCTAGCGGGGGGGCCGCAGATACGCAGTATTTT. Its protein is CASSPWASGGAADTQYF.

The genes are TRBV7-9 and TRBJ1-2; no definite D call. The V end was cut by 2 bases, the J end by 6 bases, with 13 bases between. Germline CDR1 reads SEHNR; CDR2 reads FQNEAQ (reference sequence). The CDR3 is 14 residues long. The CDR3 sequence: CASSLREGTHGYTF. In DNA, the CDR3 is TGTGCCAGCAGCTTAAGGGAGGGTACACATGGCTACACCTTC.

V and J are TRBV5-5 and TRBJ1-4; no definite D call. Trimming pared 1 base from V and 2 bases from J, leaving 9 bases between. This CDR3 is built from 15 residues. Germline values: CDR1 SGHKS, CDR2 YYEKEE (reference sequence). The CDR3 DNA is TGTGCCAGCAGCTTGAAGACACTGACTAATGAAAAACTGTTTTTT. It is translated as CASSLKTLTNEKLFF. Looking up the rest from reference TRBV5-5 and TRBJ1-4 gives the full variable domain: DAGVTQSPTHLIKTRGQQVTLRCSPISGHKSVSWYQQVLGQGPQFIFQYYEKEERGRGNFPDRFSARQFPNYSSELNVNALLLGDSALYLCASSLKTLTNEKLFFGSGTQLSVL.

V and J are TRBV7-3 and TRBJ2-3; the match to TRBD2 covers 14 bases. Germline CDR1 is SGHTA and CDR2 is FQGTGA. V was clipped by 2 bases and J by 6 bases; unmatched bases: 4. The CDR3 has 16 amino acids. As DNA, the CDR3 is TGTGCCAGCAGCTTACGGGGGACTAGCGGGGGTGATACGCAGTATTTT. This sequence encodes CASSLRGTSGGDTQYF.

Only a few counts were recorded for this clone. V and J are TRBV4-1 and TRBJ2-7; tentative D call: TRBD1 (6 bases). The CDR3 consists of 13 residues. V shed 4 bases and J shed 5 bases, with 12 bases lying between them. Per the germline V gene, CDR1 is MGHRA and CDR2 is YSYEKL. CDR3 region: CASSRTNRDEQYF. In nucleotides, the CDR3 is TGCGCCAGCAGCCGCACGAACAGGGACGAGCAGTACTTC.

The rearrangement links TRBV11-3 to TRBJ2-1, with 13 nucleotides matching TRBD2. Germline-derived CDR1 and CDR2 are SGHNT and YENEEA. The CDR3 is 16 residues long. The V gene end was trimmed by 1 base and the J gene end by 8 bases; junction bases not matched to a gene: 5. The CDR3 nucleotides read TGTGCCAGCAGCTTAGGAACTAGCGGGGGGGCAGATGAGCAGTTCTTC. Translation gives CASSLGTSGGADEQFF.

The DNA for the CDR3 is TGCGCCAGCAGGACAGGAGCCACTAACTATGGCTACACCTTC. Translating gives CASRTGATNYGYTF. The chain carries TRBV10-2 and TRBJ1-2; a weak D match, TRBD1 (6 bases). The CDR3 runs to 14 residues. The germline V gene encodes CDR1 WSHSY and CDR2 SAAADI. Trimming shortened V by 6 bases and J by 0 bases, and 11 bases separated the two germline ends.

V is TRBV6-5 and J is TRBJ2-7, with TRBD1 matching 7 bases. The CDR3 extends over 13 amino acids. The J segment lost 6 bases and the V segment lost 5 bases, leaving 7 bases of the junction unmatched. Germline CDR1 is MNHEY and CDR2 is SVGAGI. In DNA form, the CDR3 reads TGTGCCAGCAGTCTCCACCACAGGGGCGAGCAGTACTTC. This encodes CASSLHHRGEQYF.

The V gene is TRBV4-1, the J gene TRBJ1-6; D is undetermined. The CDR3 is 15 amino acids. V lost 1 base and J 7 bases, leaving 11 bases between the germline ends. Germline V gene lookup returns CDR1 MGHRA and CDR2 YSYEKL. CDR3 nucleotide sequence: TGCGCCAGCAGCCAAGTAATCACAAGGAATTCACCCCTCCACTTT. Translating it yields CASSQVITRNSPLHF.

This chain uses TRBV29-1 with TRBJ2-5; TRBD1 is a possible D gene (6 bases). The CDR3 runs 13 residues. CDR1 SQVTM and CDR2 ANQGSEA come from the germline V gene. With 2 bases removed from V and 5 bases from J, the gap between germline ends came to 12 bases. CDR3 DNA sequence: TGCAGCGTTGAACAGGGGCTGGGGGAGACCCAGTACTTC. Protein sequence: CSVEQGLGETQYF.

The sample holds one count of this clone. This chain uses TRBV10-2 with TRBJ2-1, with D maybe TRBD2 (5 bases). The ends were cut back, 0 bases at V and 10 bases at J, with 16 bases in the middle. CDR3 length: 15 amino acids. Per germline, CDR1 WSHSY and CDR2 SAAADI. This CDR3 is CASSESIPNTREQFF. DNA of the CDR3: TGCGCCAGCAGTGAGTCCATCCCCAATACTAGGGAGCAGTTCTTC.

The rearrangement uses TRBV6-1 and TRBJ2-3, with 9 bases identical to TRBD1. Germline CDR1 is MNHNS and CDR2 is SASEGT. The J segment lost 1 base and the V segment lost 4 bases, leaving 3 bases of the junction unmatched. The CDR3 covers 15 residues. The CDR3, as DNA: TGTGCCAGCAGTGCCTGGACAGGGGGCACAGATACGCAGTATTTT. This sequence encodes CASSAWTGGTDTQYF.

J is TRBJ1-5 and V is TRBV19; no firm D call. The CDR3 extends over 15 amino acids. Trimming took off 0 bases at V and 3 bases at J, with 9 bases between the two ends. Looked up from germline, CDR1 is LNHDA and CDR2 is SQIVND (reference sequence). The CDR3 loop reads CASSIEARVNQPQHF. As DNA, the CDR3 is TGTGCCAGTAGTATAGAAGCCCGGGTCAATCAGCCCCAGCATTTT. The entire variable domain, with the rest obtained from reference TRBV19 and TRBJ1-5, is as follows: DGGITQSPKYLFRKEGQNVTLSCEQNLNHDAMYWYRQDPGQGLRLIYYSQIVNDFQKGDIAEGYSVSREKKESFPLTVTSAQKNPTAFYLCASSIEARVNQPQHFGDGTRLSIL.

In DNA, the CDR3 is TGTGCCAGCAGTTACGAGGGGTCGGAATCACCCCTCCACTTT. Protein sequence: CASSYEGSESPLHF. V is TRBV6-6 and J is TRBJ1-6, with D maybe TRBD1 (5 bases). With 2 bases removed from V and 10 bases from J, the gap between germline ends came to 12 bases. Germline assignment: CDR1 MNHNY and CDR2 SVGAGI (reference sequence). The CDR3 has 14 amino acids.

The rearrangement links TRBV2 to TRBJ1-1; D is perhaps TRBD1 (5 bases). CDR3 size: 13 residues. The germline V and J ends were trimmed by 4 bases and 12 bases, with 18 bases remaining between them. Germline V gene data show CDR1 as SNHLY and CDR2 as FYNNEI. For the CDR3, the DNA is TGTGCCAGCAGTGGTCGGTATGGGGGTTGGACTTTCTTT. Residues: CASSGRYGGWTFF.

This chain joins TRBV19 and TRBJ2-4; 7 nucleotides agree with TRBD1. Trimming cost V 4 bases and J 7 bases; bases outside gene matches: 4. Germline-derived CDR1 and CDR2 are LNHDA and SQIVND (reference sequence). The CDR3 consists of 13 residues. The CDR3 sequence: CASSKTGTNIQYF. In DNA form, the CDR3 reads TGTGCCAGTAGTAAGACAGGGACGAACATTCAGTACTTC.

The CDR3 region is CASSSSAVSEQYF. The CDR3 bases are TGTGCCAGCAGCTCATCGGCAGTCAGCGAGCAGTACTTC. V usage is TRBV7-9 and J usage is TRBJ2-7; D call uncertain. CDR1 SEHNR and CDR2 FQNEAQ come from the germline V gene (reference sequence). CDR3 length: 13 amino acids. The ends were cut back, 4 bases at V and 6 bases at J, with 13 bases in the middle.